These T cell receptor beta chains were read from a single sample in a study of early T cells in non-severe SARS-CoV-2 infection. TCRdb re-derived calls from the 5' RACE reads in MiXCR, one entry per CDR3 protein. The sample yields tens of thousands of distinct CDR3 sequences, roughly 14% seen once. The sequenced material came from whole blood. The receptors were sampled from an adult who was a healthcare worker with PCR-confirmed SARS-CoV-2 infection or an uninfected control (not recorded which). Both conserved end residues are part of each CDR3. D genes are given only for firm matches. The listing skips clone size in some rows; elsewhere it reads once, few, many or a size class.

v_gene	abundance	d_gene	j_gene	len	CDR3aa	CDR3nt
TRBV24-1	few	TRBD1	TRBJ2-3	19	CATSDRIDRGRRDPDTQYF	TGTGCCACCAGTGATCGTATCGACAGGGGGCGGCGGGACCCAGATACGCAGTATTTT
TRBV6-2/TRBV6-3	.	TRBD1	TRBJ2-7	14	CASSYRDSSYEQYF	TGTGCCAGCAGTTACCGGGACAGCTCCTACGAGCAGTACTTC
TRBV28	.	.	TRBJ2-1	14	CASIRQAADNEQFF	TGTGCCAGCATCCGACAGGCCGCTGACAATGAGCAGTTCTTC
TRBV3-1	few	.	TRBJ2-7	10	CASSAGEQYF	TGTGCCAGCAGCGCGGGGGAGCAGTACTTC
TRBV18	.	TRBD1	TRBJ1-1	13	CASSIHGDSEAFF	TGTGCCAGCTCGATCCATGGGGACAGTGAAGCTTTCTTT
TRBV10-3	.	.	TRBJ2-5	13	CAISDGQKETQYF	TGTGCCATCAGTGATGGGCAGAAAGAGACCCAGTACTTC
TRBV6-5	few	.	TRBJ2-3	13	CASRRGATDTQYF	TGTGCCAGCAGACGGGGAGCCACAGATACGCAGTATTTT
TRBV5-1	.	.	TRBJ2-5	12	CASSEQQETQYF	TGCGCCAGCAGTGAACAGCAAGAGACCCAGTACTTC
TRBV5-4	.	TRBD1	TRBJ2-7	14	CASSQGTGGYEQYF	TGTGCCAGCAGCCAAGGGACAGGGGGATACGAGCAGTACTTC
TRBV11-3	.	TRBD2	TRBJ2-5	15	CASSLSGRAGETQYF	TGTGCCAGCAGCTTAAGCGGGAGGGCCGGGGAGACCCAGTACTTC
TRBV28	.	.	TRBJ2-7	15	CASSLIATFNYEQYF	TGTGCCAGCAGTTTAATCGCCACTTTTAACTACGAGCAGTACTTC
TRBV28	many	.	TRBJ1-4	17	CASSLYSGLQRGEKLFF	TGTGCCAGCAGCCTTTACAGCGGGCTTCAACGGGGGGAAAAACTGTTTTTT
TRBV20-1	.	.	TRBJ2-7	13	CSAPGPYSYEQYF	TGCAGTGCCCCGGGCCCGTATTCCTACGAGCAGTACTTC
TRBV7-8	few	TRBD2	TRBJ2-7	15	CASSSLGGSSYEQYF	TGTGCCAGCAGCTCCCTGGGGGGGAGCTCCTACGAGCAGTACTTC
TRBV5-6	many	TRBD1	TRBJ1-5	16	CASSLHRGRSNQPQHF	TGTGCCAGCAGCCTACACAGGGGCCGAAGCAATCAGCCCCAGCATTTT
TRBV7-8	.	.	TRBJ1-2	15	CASSLSLAQGYGYTF	TGTGCCAGCAGCTTATCCTTGGCGCAGGGGTATGGCTACACCTTC
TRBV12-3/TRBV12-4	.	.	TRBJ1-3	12	CASSHGLNTIYF	TGTGCCAGCAGTCACGGCCTAAACACCATATATTTT
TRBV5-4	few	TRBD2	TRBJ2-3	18	CASSFGSLAGGITDTQYF	TGTGCCAGCAGCTTCGGTTCACTAGCGGGAGGTATCACAGATACGCAGTATTTT
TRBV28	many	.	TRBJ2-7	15	CASRGTGGLSYEQYF	TGCGCCAGCAGAGGTACCGGGGGCCTCTCCTACGAGCAGTACTTC
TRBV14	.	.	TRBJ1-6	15	CASSQDRGFNSPLHF	TGTGCCAGCAGCCAAGATAGGGGTTTTAATTCACCCCTCCACTTT
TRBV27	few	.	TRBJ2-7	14	CASSFYTGDHEQYF	TGTGCCAGCAGTTTTTATACGGGAGATCACGAGCAGTACTTC
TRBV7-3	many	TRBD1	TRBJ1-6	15	CASSSGQGAGSPLHF	TGTGCCAGCAGCTCCGGACAGGGGGCAGGTTCACCCCTCCACTTT
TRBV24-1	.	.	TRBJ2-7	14	CATSDLYSPYEQYF	TGTGCCACCAGTGATTTGTACAGCCCCTACGAGCAGTACTTC
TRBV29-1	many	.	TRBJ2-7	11	CSSSPPREQYF	TGCAGCTCGTCCCCCCCTCGCGAGCAGTACTTC
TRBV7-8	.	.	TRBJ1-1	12	CASSGVNTEAFF	TGTGCCAGCAGCGGGGTGAACACTGAAGCTTTCTTT
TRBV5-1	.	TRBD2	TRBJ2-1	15	CASRPGTSGNHEQFF	TGCGCCAGCAGGCCCGGGACTAGCGGGAATCATGAGCAGTTCTTC
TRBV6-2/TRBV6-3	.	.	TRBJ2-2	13	CASSYRGDGELFF	TGTGCCAGCAGTTACAGGGGTGACGGGGAGCTGTTTTTT
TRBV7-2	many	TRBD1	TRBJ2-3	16	CASSPRTGFGTDTQYF	TGTGCCAGCAGCCCCCGGACAGGGTTCGGCACAGATACGCAGTATTTT
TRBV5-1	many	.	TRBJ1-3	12	CASSLEGNTIYF	TGCGCCAGCAGCTTGGAGGGAAACACCATATATTTT
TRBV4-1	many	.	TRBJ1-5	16	CASSQEGQSFNQPQHF	TGCGCCAGCAGCCAAGAAGGGCAGAGTTTCAATCAGCCCCAGCATTTT
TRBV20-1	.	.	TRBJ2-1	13	CSPHESLYNEQFF	TGCAGTCCCCACGAAAGCCTTTACAATGAGCAGTTCTTC
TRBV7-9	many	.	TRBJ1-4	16	CASSHILHGNNEKLFF	TGTGCCAGCAGCCACATTCTTCACGGAAATAATGAAAAACTGTTTTTT
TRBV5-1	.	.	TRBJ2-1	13	CASSWDTYNEQFF	TGCGCCAGCAGCTGGGACACATACAATGAGCAGTTCTTC
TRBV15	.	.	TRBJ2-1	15	CATSRGRGSYNEQFF	TGTGCCACCAGCAGAGGGAGGGGCTCCTACAATGAGCAGTTCTTC
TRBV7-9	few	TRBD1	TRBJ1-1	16	CASILTEQGQNTEAFF	TGTGCCAGCATCCTAACGGAACAGGGGCAGAACACTGAAGCTTTCTTT
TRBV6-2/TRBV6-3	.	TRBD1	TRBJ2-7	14	CASSYWDRTYEQYF	TGTGCCAGCAGTTATTGGGACAGAACCTACGAGCAGTACTTC
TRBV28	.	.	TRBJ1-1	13	CASRRGGNTEAFF	TGTGCCAGCCGCCGGGGGGGGAACACTGAAGCTTTCTTT
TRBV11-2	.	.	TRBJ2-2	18	CASSPLSGALFRPGELFF	TGTGCCAGCAGCCCGTTATCGGGAGCGCTCTTTAGGCCCGGGGAGCTGTTTTTT
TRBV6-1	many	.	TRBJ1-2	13	CASRVGGSYGYTF	TGTGCCAGCAGAGTTGGGGGTTCCTATGGCTACACCTTC
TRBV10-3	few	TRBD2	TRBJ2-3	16	CAISPGASGRGGTQYF	TGTGCCATCAGCCCCGGCGCTAGCGGGAGAGGGGGAACGCAGTATTTT
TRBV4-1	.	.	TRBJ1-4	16	CASSPPLGATNEKLFF	TGCGCCAGCAGCCCCCCCCTCGGGGCAACTAATGAAAAACTGTTTTTT
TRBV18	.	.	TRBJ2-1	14	CASSPRRDSDEQFF	TGTGCCAGCTCACCGCGGCGGGATTCAGATGAGCAGTTCTTC
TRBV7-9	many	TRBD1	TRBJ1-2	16	CASSFGTGTTNYGYTF	TGTGCCAGCAGCTTTGGGACAGGAACAACTAACTATGGCTACACCTTC
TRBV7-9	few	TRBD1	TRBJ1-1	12	CASRTGDTEAFF	TGTGCCAGCAGAACAGGGGACACTGAAGCTTTCTTT
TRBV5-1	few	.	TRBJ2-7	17	CASSADLGQGTSYEQYF	TGCGCCAGCAGCGCCGACCTTGGCCAGGGAACCTCCTACGAGCAGTACTTC
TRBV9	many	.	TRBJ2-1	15	CASSVQTSTYNEQFF	TGTGCCAGCAGCGTCCAGACTAGTACGTACAATGAGCAGTTCTTC
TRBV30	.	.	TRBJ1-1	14	CAWSKTRRSTEAFF	TGTGCCTGGAGCAAGACACGGAGGAGTACTGAAGCTTTCTTT
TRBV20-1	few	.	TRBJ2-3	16	CSATYPSGAGTDTQYF	TGCAGTGCAACGTATCCCTCAGGGGCGGGGACAGATACGCAGTATTTT
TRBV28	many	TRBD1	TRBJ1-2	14	CASRRAGGNYGYTF	TGTGCCAGCAGACGCGCAGGGGGGAACTATGGCTACACCTTC
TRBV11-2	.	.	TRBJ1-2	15	CASSLEGREIDGYTF	TGTGCCAGCAGCTTAGAAGGCAGGGAGATTGATGGCTACACCTTC
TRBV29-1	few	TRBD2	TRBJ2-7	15	CSVSPLSGTTYEQYF	TGCAGCGTTTCCCCCCTTAGCGGGACCACCTACGAGCAGTACTTC
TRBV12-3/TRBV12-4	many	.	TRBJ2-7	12	CASSHHGYEQYF	TGTGCCAGCAGTCATCACGGCTACGAGCAGTACTTC
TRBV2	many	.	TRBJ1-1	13	CASLTQGVTEAFF	TGTGCCAGCCTCACCCAAGGGGTCACTGAAGCTTTCTTT